The clone carrying this T cell receptor beta chain was picked up a small number of times. Antigen specificity is unknown. The data are from a study of T cells in Graves' hyperthyroidism and ophthalmopathy. The CDR3 is made up of 12 amino acids. CDR1 is MDHEN and CDR2 is SYDVKM in the germline V gene. With 7 bases removed from V and 9 bases from J, the gap between germline ends came to 16 bases. RNA transcripts yielded amplified TCR beta CDR3 regions. In the first-round RT-PCR of the TCR CDR3, the HTBI primer set was used. Each CDR3 protein gets one entry after TCRdb re-called the multiplex PCR reads with MiXCR. The table lists about 360,000 distinct CDR3 sequences, approximately 13% of them singletons. Study conclusions and caveats: Stable hyperthyroidism was separated from ophthalmopathy by a model based on 13 V-J features. Most thyroid-expanded clonotypes above 0.001 were also found in blood.

The source is a woman aged 18 to 35 with Graves' hyperthyroidism. Sequencing was performed on blood. The chain employs TRBV28 and TRBJ2-7, with a possible D match to TRBD1 (6 bases). Written as DNA, the CDR3 is TGTGCCAGCAAACTACAGGGATCGGTGCAGTACTTC. Translating gives CASKLQGSVQYF.